This T cell receptor beta chain was identified during a study of technical replicates of blood from a few donors. Trimming took 6 bases from V and 0 from J, leaving 6 bases between them. Germline V gives CDR1 MNHNS, CDR2 SASEGT. The CDR3 consists of 13 residues. Assay used: immunoSEQ multiplex PCR; TCRdb lists only in-frame clones, some missing. Seen here are tens of thousands of clones, approximately 96% observed once, and the top ten hold less than 0.35%. This receptor was identified in a human donor in good health. The chain employs TRBV6-1 and TRBJ2-4; TRBD2 might be the D (5 bases). The sequencing sample was made of T cells isolated from PBMCs. The CDR3 loop is CASRDSAKNIQYF. Here the CDR3 DNA reads TGTGCCAGCAGGGACTCAGCCAAAAACATTCAGTACTTC.